The T cell receptor (beta chain) under discussion was sequenced for a study of shared clonotypes between healthy human individuals. Study as a whole: Donors had three CD4 naive, three CD4 memory, two CD8 naive and one CD8 memory plate apiece.

This clone was counted only a few times. Measured with immunoSEQ multiplex PCR; TCRdb has only the in-frame clones, and not every one. Of 2.3 million or so clones listed, 90% to 95% were seen once; the top ten hold about 0.39%. The CDR3 covers 13 residues. The V and J ends lost 3 bases and 9 bases, in that order; junction bases with no gene match: 8. Germline CDR1 and CDR2: GTSNPN and SVGIG (reference sequence). This clonotype was sampled from a man younger than 30 in good health. Some clones in this sample may be carry-over from other donors' samples. The chain combines TRBV30 with TRBJ1-1, with 9 positions matching TRBD1. The sample consisted of naive CD4+ T cells from PBMCs. Noted subset: CD45RA+ positively selected. The DNA of the CDR3 is TGTGCCTGGAGCGAGGGGACAGGGACTCAAGCTTTCTTT. Its translation is CAWSEGTGTQAFF.